A selection of T cell receptor beta chains follows, all from one sample in a study of cytomegalovirus exposure and HLA in healthy donors. Generated by immunoSEQ multiplex PCR, the TCRdb table keeps only in-frame clones and is missing some. The sample has 150,000 to 200,000 clones; roughly 73% are singletons. Source material: PBMCs. The receptors stem from a woman under 40 in good health and CMV-seronegative. CDR3s include the opening cysteine and the closing phenylalanine or tryptophan. The order of the fields is J gene, D gene, clone size, CDR3 length, V gene, CDR3 DNA, CDR3 protein. D genes are given only for firm matches. Clone size is not always given. Where it is, it says once, few, many or a class for expanded clones.

J: TRBJ1-2; D: -; size: -; length: 15; V: TRBV27; DNA: TGTGCCAGCAGTTTTTTTCCCCCGGGATCCTATGGCTACACCTTC; CDR3: CASSFFPPGSYGYTF
J: TRBJ2-1; D: -; size: -; length: 15; V: TRBV9; DNA: TGTGCCAGCAGCCTATGGGGGGAGGGGGACAATGAGCAGTTCTTC; CDR3: CASSLWGEGDNEQFF
J: TRBJ2-7; D: -; size: few; length: 13; V: TRBV7-2; DNA: TGTGCCAGCAGCTTAGAGCTAAACTACGAGCAGTACTTC; CDR3: CASSLELNYEQYF
J: TRBJ2-7; D: -; size: -; length: 15; V: TRBV7-2; DNA: TGTGCCAGCAGCTTAGCGGTAGCGCCCTCCTACGAGCAGTACTTC; CDR3: CASSLAVAPSYEQYF
J: TRBJ2-3; D: -; size: -; length: 13; V: TRBV9; DNA: TGTGCCAGCAGTTTAACAGGGACAGATACGCAGTATTTT; CDR3: CASSLTGTDTQYF
J: TRBJ2-1; D: -; size: -; length: 15; V: TRBV7-9; DNA: TGTGCCAGCAGCCAAACAGGAGCCTCCTACAATGAGCAGTTCTTC; CDR3: CASSQTGASYNEQFF
J: TRBJ2-7; D: -; size: -; length: 14; V: TRBV19; DNA: TGTGCCAGTACTGCGGCTTTGTTTTCCTACGAGCAGTACTTC; CDR3: CASTAALFSYEQYF
J: TRBJ2-7; D: TRBD2; size: -; length: 14; V: TRBV12-5; DNA: TGTGCTAGTGGTTCCGGGACTAGCTTATACGAGCAGTACTTC; CDR3: CASGSGTSLYEQYF
J: TRBJ2-2; D: -; size: -; length: 16; V: TRBV19; DNA: TGTGCCAGTATCCCCCCTCGCGGGCGCGGTACCGGGGAGCTGTTTTTT; CDR3: CASIPPRGRGTGELFF
J: TRBJ2-1; D: TRBD2; size: -; length: 15; V: TRBV11-2; DNA: TGTGCCAGCAGCTTAGCGGGACTAGGTCTCGATGAGCAGTTCTTC; CDR3: CASSLAGLGLDEQFF
J: TRBJ2-6; D: -; size: -; length: 17; V: TRBV11-2; DNA: TGTGCCAGCAGCTTAACGTGGAGAAGCTCTGGGGCCAACGTCCTGACTTTC; CDR3: CASSLTWRSSGANVLTF
J: TRBJ2-6; D: TRBD2; size: -; length: 15; V: TRBV27; DNA: TGTGCCAGCAGCGGGAGGGGTCCTGGGGCCAACGTCCTGACTTTC; CDR3: CASSGRGPGANVLTF
J: TRBJ1-5; D: TRBD1; size: -; length: 14; V: TRBV2; DNA: TGTGCCAGCAGTCGGGACAGGGTGAATCAGCCCCAGCATTTT; CDR3: CASSRDRVNQPQHF
J: TRBJ2-5; D: TRBD2; size: once; length: 16; V: TRBV5-6; DNA: TGTGCCAGCAGCTTGCTACTAGCGGGGTTGTGGGAGACCCAGTACTTC; CDR3: CASSLLLAGLWETQYF
J: TRBJ1-1; D: -; size: -; length: 14; V: TRBV7-9; DNA: TGTTCCAGCAGCTTGTACGGGAAAGGGCCTGAAGCTTTCTTT; CDR3: CSSSLYGKGPEAFF
J: TRBJ1-5; D: -; size: few; length: 17; V: TRBV5-1; DNA: TGCGCCAGCAGCATCTTTCCCACAGGGAAAAGCAATCAGCCCCAGCATTTT; CDR3: CASSIFPTGKSNQPQHF
J: TRBJ2-7; D: TRBD1; size: -; length: 15; V: TRBV5-5; DNA: TGTGCCAGCAGCTGGGAAGGCAGGGGGCCAGGCGAGCAGTACTTC; CDR3: CASSWEGRGPGEQYF
J: TRBJ1-3; D: -; size: -; length: 16; V: TRBV30; DNA: TGTGCCTGGAGTGTACGGTACCAAAACTCTGGAAACACCATATATTTT; CDR3: CAWSVRYQNSGNTIYF
J: TRBJ1-5; D: -; size: -; length: 15; V: TRBV27; DNA: TGTGCCAGCAGTTTAATCCGCCGGTTAGATCAGCCCCAGCATTTT; CDR3: CASSLIRRLDQPQHF
J: TRBJ2-3; D: -; size: -; length: 16; V: TRBV7-2; DNA: TGTGCCAGCAGCTTAGCGCAGGGCCGCCGAGCAGATACGCAGTATTTT; CDR3: CASSLAQGRRADTQYF
J: TRBJ1-4; D: TRBD1; size: -; length: 15; V: TRBV19; DNA: TGTGCCAGTACCCCGGACTACAGGGGGGTTGAAAAACTGTTTTTT; CDR3: CASTPDYRGVEKLFF
J: TRBJ2-7; D: TRBD1; size: -; length: 14; V: TRBV29-1; DNA: TGCAGCGTTGTAGGCTGGACAGGGGGCGGCGAGCAGTACTTC; CDR3: CSVVGWTGGGEQYF
J: TRBJ1-1; D: TRBD1; size: -; length: 17; V: TRBV5-1; DNA: TGCGCCAGCAGCCCAGGGACAGCCAGTATAGAGAACACTGAAGCTTTCTTT; CDR3: CASSPGTASIENTEAFF
J: TRBJ2-7; D: TRBD2; size: -; length: 15; V: TRBV5-1; DNA: TGCGCCAGCAGCTTGGCCGGGGGGAGCTCCTACGAGCAGTACTTC; CDR3: CASSLAGGSSYEQYF
J: TRBJ2-7; D: -; size: -; length: 15; V: TRBV30; DNA: TGTGCCTGGAGTGTATTGAGCGGTCGGTCCTACGAGCAGTACTTC; CDR3: CAWSVLSGRSYEQYF
J: TRBJ1-2; D: -; size: few; length: 11; V: TRBV20-1; DNA: TGCAGTGCCCACCTTGATTCGAGAAACACCTTC; CDR3: CSAHLDSRNTF
J: TRBJ2-1; D: -; size: few; length: 13; V: TRBV7-9; DNA: TGTGCCCTTACCAGAGGTGTACATAGTGAGCAGTTCTTC; CDR3: CALTRGVHSEQFF
J: TRBJ2-1; D: TRBD2; size: -; length: 14; V: TRBV4-2; DNA: TGTGCCAGCAGCCAGGGGGGACTAGACAATGAGCAGTTCTTC; CDR3: CASSQGGLDNEQFF
J: TRBJ1-4; D: -; size: -; length: 15; V: TRBV5-8; DNA: TGTGCCAGCAGCTTGGGTCGGGGTTCCGGCGAAAAACTGTTTTTT; CDR3: CASSLGRGSGEKLFF
J: TRBJ2-3; D: -; size: once; length: 14; V: TRBV19; DNA: TGTGCCAGTAGTACTTCCGGGATTGCAGATACGCAGTATTTT; CDR3: CASSTSGIADTQYF
J: TRBJ1-1; D: -; size: -; length: 15; V: TRBV11-3; DNA: TGTGCCAGCAGCTCGGATTTCCTTCAGGGCACTGAAGCTTTCTTT; CDR3: CASSSDFLQGTEAFF
J: TRBJ1-2; D: TRBD1; size: -; length: 15; V: TRBV5-8; DNA: TGTGCCAGCAGCCTCAACAGGGGGTCGGGCTATGGCTACACCTTC; CDR3: CASSLNRGSGYGYTF
J: TRBJ1-1; D: -; size: few; length: 13; V: TRBV11-2; DNA: TGTGCCAGCAGCTTAGAACGCCAGGGAAAGGCTTTCTTT; CDR3: CASSLERQGKAFF
J: TRBJ2-7; D: TRBD1; size: few; length: 15; V: TRBV18; DNA: TGTGCCAGCTCACCGACAGGACAGGGTCGCTACGAGCAGTACTTC; CDR3: CASSPTGQGRYEQYF
J: TRBJ1-2; D: -; size: -; length: 16; V: TRBV6-5; DNA: TGTGCCAGCAGTTACTCGACGGGGGGCCCTAACTATGGCTACACCTTC; CDR3: CASSYSTGGPNYGYTF
J: TRBJ2-7; D: -; size: -; length: 15; V: TRBV7-6; DNA: TGTGCCAGCAGCTTAAGGGACGGGGGAGTCTACGAGCAGTACTTC; CDR3: CASSLRDGGVYEQYF
J: TRBJ1-1; D: -; size: -; length: 14; V: TRBV6-4; DNA: TGTGCCAGCAGTGCCAGCGACGGGAACACTGAAGCTTTCTTT; CDR3: CASSASDGNTEAFF
J: TRBJ2-1; D: TRBD1; size: -; length: 17; V: TRBV6-1; DNA: TGTGCCAGCAGTGAGGTGTTGGGGACAGGGGGCCGAAATGAGCAGTTCTTC; CDR3: CASSEVLGTGGRNEQFF
J: TRBJ2-7; D: TRBD1; size: -; length: 14; V: TRBV11-2; DNA: TGTGCCAGCAGCCCGCGGACAGGTAGCTACGAGCAGTACTTC; CDR3: CASSPRTGSYEQYF
J: TRBJ2-1; D: -; size: few; length: 15; V: TRBV7-3; DNA: TGTGCCAGCAGCTTATTACTAGCTGGTGTCAATGAGCAGTTCTTC; CDR3: CASSLLLAGVNEQFF
J: TRBJ2-7; D: TRBD2; size: -; length: 17; V: TRBV27; DNA: TGTGCCAGCAGTTCACACGTACCGACTAGCGGATCCTACGAGCAGTACTTC; CDR3: CASSSHVPTSGSYEQYF
J: TRBJ2-2; D: -; size: -; length: 16; V: TRBV4-2; DNA: TGTGCCAGCAGCCCGTTGGGCGGGTCGAACACCGGGGAGCTGTTTTTT; CDR3: CASSPLGGSNTGELFF
J: TRBJ2-5; D: TRBD2; size: -; length: 15; V: TRBV7-6; DNA: TGTGCCAGCAGCCACATGGCGGGAGGGCAAGAGACCCAGTACTTC; CDR3: CASSHMAGGQETQYF
J: TRBJ2-1; D: TRBD2; size: few; length: 17; V: TRBV9; DNA: TGTGCCAGCAGCCGCGGGACTAGCGGGGATTACTACAATGAGCAGTTCTTC; CDR3: CASSRGTSGDYYNEQFF
J: TRBJ2-3; D: TRBD1; size: -; length: 15; V: TRBV7-3; DNA: TGTGCCAGCAGCGCCAACAGGGGAACGACAGATACGCAGTATTTT; CDR3: CASSANRGTTDTQYF
J: TRBJ2-7; D: -; size: -; length: 11; V: TRBV7-3; DNA: TGTGCCAGCCACAGCCCCTACGAGCAGTACTTC; CDR3: CASHSPYEQYF
J: TRBJ2-7; D: TRBD2; size: -; length: 15; V: TRBV4-3; DNA: TGCGCCAGCAGCCAGGGACTAGCGGGAACCTACGAGCAGTACTTC; CDR3: CASSQGLAGTYEQYF
J: TRBJ2-2; D: -; size: -; length: 15; V: TRBV27; DNA: TGTGCCAGCAGATCATTTGTAAACTCCCACGGGGAGCTGTTTTTT; CDR3: CASRSFVNSHGELFF